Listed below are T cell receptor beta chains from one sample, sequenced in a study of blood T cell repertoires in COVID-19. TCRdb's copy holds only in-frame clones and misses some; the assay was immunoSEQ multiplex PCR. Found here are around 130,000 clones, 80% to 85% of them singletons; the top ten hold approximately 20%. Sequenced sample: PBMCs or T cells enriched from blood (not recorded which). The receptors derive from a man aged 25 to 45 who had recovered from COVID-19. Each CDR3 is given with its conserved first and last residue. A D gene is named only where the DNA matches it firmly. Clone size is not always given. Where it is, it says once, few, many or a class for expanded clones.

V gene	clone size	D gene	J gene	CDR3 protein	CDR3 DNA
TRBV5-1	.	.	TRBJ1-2	CASSEGTIYGYTF	TGCGCCAGCAGCGAGGGCACCATCTATGGCTACACCTTC
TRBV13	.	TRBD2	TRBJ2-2	CASSRRGLAEGVFF	TGTGCCAGCAGCCGTCGAGGACTAGCAGAAGGAGTGTTTTTT
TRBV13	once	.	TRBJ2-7	CASSHGTPWEQYF	TGTGCCAGCAGCCACGGGACTCCTTGGGAGCAGTACTTC
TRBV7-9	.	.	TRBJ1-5	CASSLESGNQPQHF	TGTGCCAGCAGCTTAGAATCGGGCAATCAGCCCCAGCATTTT
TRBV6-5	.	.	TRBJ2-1	CASSYSDKQFF	TGTGCCAGCAGTTACTCAGACAAGCAGTTCTTC
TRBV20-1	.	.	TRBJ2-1	CSQARSNEQFF	TGCAGTCAAGCCCGAAGCAATGAGCAGTTCTTC
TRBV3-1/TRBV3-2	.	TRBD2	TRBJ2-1	CASSQVISGGEQFF	TGTGCCAGCAGCCAAGTGATTAGCGGGGGTGAGCAGTTCTTC
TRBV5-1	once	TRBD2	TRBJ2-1	CASSFGTSGDLNEQFF	TGCGCCAGCAGCTTCGGGACTAGCGGGGACCTCAATGAGCAGTTCTTC
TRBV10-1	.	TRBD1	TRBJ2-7	CASSRDRRTYEQYF	TGCGCCAGCAGTAGGGACAGGCGGACCTACGAGCAGTACTTC
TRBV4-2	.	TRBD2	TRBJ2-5	CASSQDAGLAGGQETQYF	TGTGCCAGCAGCCAAGATGCAGGGCTAGCGGGGGGCCAAGAGACCCAGTACTTC
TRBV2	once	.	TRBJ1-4	CASRTPGTYEKLFF	TGTGCCAGCAGAACTCCAGGAACTTATGAAAAACTGTTTTTT
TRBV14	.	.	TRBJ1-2	CASSQDERGIGYTF	TGTGCCAGCAGCCAAGACGAAAGAGGGATTGGCTACACCTTC
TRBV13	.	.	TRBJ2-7	CASSHRVSLLREQYF	TGTGCCAGCAGCCACAGGGTCTCACTGCTTCGGGAGCAGTACTTC
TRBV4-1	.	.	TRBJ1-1	CASSPQRGTEAFF	TGCGCCAGCAGCCCCCAAAGAGGGACTGAAGCTTTCTTT
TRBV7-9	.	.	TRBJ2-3	CASSPLRGPSTDTQYF	TGTGCCAGCAGCCCCTTGAGAGGGCCGAGCACAGATACGCAGTATTTT
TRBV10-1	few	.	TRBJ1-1	CASKREEGTEAFF	TGCGCCAGCAAGAGGGAGGAGGGCACTGAAGCTTTCTTT
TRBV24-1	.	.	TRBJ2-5	CATSDFRENQETQYF	TGTGCCACCAGTGATTTTAGGGAGAACCAAGAGACCCAGTACTTC
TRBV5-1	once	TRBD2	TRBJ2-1	CASSSQGGEGVGSNEQFF	TGCGCCAGCAGCTCTCAAGGAGGGGAGGGAGTGGGGTCCAATGAGCAGTTCTTC
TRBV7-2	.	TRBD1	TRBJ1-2	CASSVGTDYGYTF	TGTGCCAGCAGCGTCGGGACAGACTATGGCTACACCTTC
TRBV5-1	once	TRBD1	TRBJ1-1	CASSRTGENTEAFF	TGCGCCAGCAGCCGGACAGGGGAAAACACTGAAGCTTTCTTT
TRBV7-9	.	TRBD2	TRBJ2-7	CASSSPPAGEYEQYF	TGTGCCAGCAGTTCCCCCCCAGCGGGAGAGTACGAGCAGTACTTC
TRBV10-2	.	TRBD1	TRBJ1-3	CASTQGAEAGNTIYF	TGCGCCAGCACTCAGGGGGCTGAGGCTGGAAACACCATATATTTT
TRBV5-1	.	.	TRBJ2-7	CASSFNPPGIGYEQYF	TGCGCCAGCAGCTTCAATCCCCCAGGGATAGGCTACGAGCAGTACTTC
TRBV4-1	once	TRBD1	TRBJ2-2	CASSREGRQGANTGELFF	TGCGCCAGCAGCCGCGAAGGGAGACAGGGCGCGAACACCGGGGAGCTGTTTTTT
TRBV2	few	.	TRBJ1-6	CASTRGVGSSYNSPLHF	TGTGCCAGCACGCGGGGGGTTGGGAGCTCCTATAATTCACCCCTCCACTTT
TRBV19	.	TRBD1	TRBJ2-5	CASSRAGTGLGETQYF	TGTGCCAGTAGTAGAGCCGGGACAGGGCTGGGGGAGACCCAGTACTTC
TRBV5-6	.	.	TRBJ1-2	CASSLEGQNYGYTF	TGTGCCAGCAGCTTGGAAGGACAGAACTATGGCTACACCTTC
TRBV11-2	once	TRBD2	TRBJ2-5	CASSSGTSGRGSRETQYF	TGTGCCAGCAGCTCCGGGACTAGCGGGAGGGGCTCCCGGGAGACCCAGTACTTC
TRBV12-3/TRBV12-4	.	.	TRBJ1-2	CASKAGANYGYTF	TGTGCCAGCAAAGCAGGGGCTAACTATGGCTACACCTTC
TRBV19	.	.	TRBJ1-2	CASSPQTGANYGYTF	TGTGCCAGTAGTCCCCAGACAGGCGCTAACTATGGCTACACCTTC
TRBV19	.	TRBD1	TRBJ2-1	CASSIGGGQEYNEQFF	TGTGCCAGTAGTATAGGCGGCGGACAGGAGTACAATGAGCAGTTCTTC
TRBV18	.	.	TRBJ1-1	CASSAPGQQNTEAFF	TGTGCCAGCTCAGCGCCGGGACAACAGAACACTGAAGCTTTCTTT
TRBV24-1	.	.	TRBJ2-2	CATSDPGHTGELFF	TGTGCCACCAGTGATCCAGGTCACACCGGGGAGCTGTTTTTT
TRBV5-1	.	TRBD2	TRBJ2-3	CASSLDGGGATDTQYF	TGCGCCAGCAGCCTGGACGGCGGGGGGGCCACAGATACGCAGTATTTT
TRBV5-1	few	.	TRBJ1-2	CASSFGDTDGYTF	TGCGCCAGCAGCTTCGGGGACACGGATGGCTACACCTTC
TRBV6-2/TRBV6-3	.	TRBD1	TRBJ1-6	CASSYRGQGNSPLHF	TGTGCCAGCAGTTACCGGGGACAGGGGAATTCACCCCTCCACTTT
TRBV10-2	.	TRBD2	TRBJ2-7	CASLGGSSYEQYF	TGCGCCAGCCTCGGGGGGAGCTCCTACGAGCAGTACTTC
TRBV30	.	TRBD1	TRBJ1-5	CAWNRQGDHQPQHF	TGTGCCTGGAATAGACAGGGGGACCATCAGCCCCAGCATTTT
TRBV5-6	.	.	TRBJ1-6	CASSAQWNSPLHF	TGTGCCAGCAGCGCCCAGTGGAATTCACCCCTCCACTTT
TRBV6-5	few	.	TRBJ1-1	CASSKLQGNTEAFF	TGTGCCAGCAGCAAACTTCAGGGGAACACTGAAGCTTTCTTT
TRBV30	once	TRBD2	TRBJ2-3	CAWSEGLAFTDTQYF	TGTGCCTGGAGTGAGGGACTAGCGTTCACAGATACGCAGTATTTT
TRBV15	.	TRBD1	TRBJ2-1	CATSPDRGYNEQFF	TGTGCCACCAGCCCGGACAGGGGATACAATGAGCAGTTCTTC
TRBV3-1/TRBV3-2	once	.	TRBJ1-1	CASSPQRGTWIPNTEAFF	TGTGCCAGCAGCCCTCAACGGGGGACCTGGATACCTAACACTGAAGCTTTCTTT
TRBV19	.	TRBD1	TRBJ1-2	CASSIGSGGFGYGYTF	TGTGCCAGTAGTATTGGGTCAGGGGGCTTTGGCTATGGCTACACCTTC
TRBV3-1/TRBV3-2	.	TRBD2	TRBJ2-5	CASRLAGEETQYF	TGTGCCAGCAGACTAGCGGGGGAAGAGACCCAGTACTTC
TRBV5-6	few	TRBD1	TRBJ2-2	CASSLALQGINTGELFF	TGTGCCAGCAGCTTGGCACTACAGGGGATAAACACCGGGGAGCTGTTTTTT
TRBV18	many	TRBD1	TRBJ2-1	CASSPGTGGKDEQFF	TGTGCCAGCTCACCAGGGACAGGGGGCAAGGATGAGCAGTTCTTC
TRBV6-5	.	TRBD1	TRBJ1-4	CASSRTGTNEKLFF	TGTGCCAGCTCCAGGACAGGAACTAATGAAAAACTGTTTTTT
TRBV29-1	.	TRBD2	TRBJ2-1	CSVVGGLSYNEQFF	TGCAGCGTTGTGGGGGGACTATCTTACAATGAGCAGTTCTTC
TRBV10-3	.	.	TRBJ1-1	CAIKQGRDLNTEAFF	TGTGCCATCAAACAGGGCAGAGATTTGAACACTGAAGCTTTCTTT